Only a few counts were recorded for the clone carrying this T cell receptor beta chain. The antigen remains unidentified. This specimen comes from a study of regulatory T cells in long-lasting Graves disease. Overall study results and limits: Investigators studied peripheral blood only, not thyroid tissue. More public clonotypes were shared by persistent patients (around 2,600) than by new patients (more than 950).

Per the germline V gene, CDR1 is MDHEN and CDR2 is SYDVKM. Trimming took off 8 bases at V and 8 bases at J, with 18 bases between the two ends. The CDR3 has 14 amino acids. Time point reported: newly diagnosed GD, antithyroid drugs for less than 3 months. Construction of the TCR library relied on RNA isolated from PBMCs. Construction of TCR beta libraries relied on iRepertoire HTBI primers and on Arm-PCR targeting CDR3 regions. One entry per CDR3 protein, called by TCRdb with MiXCR from the multiplex PCR reads. The sample carries 440,000 or so distinct CDR3 sequences, just under 15% recorded once. This sample was also put to use in a study of T cells in Graves' hyperthyroidism and ophthalmopathy. Per that paper: A lack of ophthalmopathy progression within 18 months defined stable Graves' hyperthyroidism. When the TCR CDR3 underwent first-round RT-PCR, the HTBI primer set was used.

The clonotype was recovered from a woman aged 25 to 39 with Graves disease. The chain carries TRBV28 and TRBJ1-4, with D uncertain. The specimen was peripheral blood mononuclear cells (PBMCs), collected at new diagnosis, from a patient treated with antithyroid drugs. CDR3: CASYDSSLSEKLFF. CDR3 DNA sequence: TGTGCCAGCTATGACTCGTCCTTATCCGAAAAACTGTTTTTT.